The source of this T cell receptor (beta chain) is a study of spatial heterogeneity in lung cancer. Regarding the study as a whole: Mutation tallies in tumors tracked expanded intratumoral alpha and beta TCR counts.

This clonotype was detected many times. Its specificity is not known. Time point meaning: sample taken at primary tumor resection. TCRdb passed the 5' RACE reads through MiXCR, listing each CDR3 protein once. The sample holds 15,000 or so distinct CDR3 sequences; about 4.8% are singletons and the top ten take around 18%. Per germline, CDR1 SEHNR and CDR2 FQNEAQ (reference sequence). The V gene end was trimmed by 5 bases and the J gene end by 6 bases; junction bases not matched to a gene: 6. The CDR3 spans 14 residues. This chain connects TRBV7-9 to TRBJ2-3, with 9 bases that match TRBD1. The sequencing used lung tumor tissue, collected at surgery. The sequence came from a female donor with early-stage non-small cell lung cancer. The CDR3 protein is CASSPRDREDTQYF. The CDR3 nucleotides read TGTGCCAGCAGCCCCCGGGACAGGGAGGATACGCAGTATTTT.